A single sample gave rise to the 21 T cell receptor beta chains below, sequenced in a study of tumor-infiltrating lymphocytes in primary liver carcinoma. Using a constant-region primer together with ProtoScript II reverse transcriptase, TCR beta cDNA was made from 500 ng of total RNA. Slightly modified ARM-PCR, run as three nested multiplex PCR rounds, produced the TCR beta libraries. The opening two PCR rounds, 10 cycles each, paired TRBV1-TRBV30 forward primers with a C-beta reverse primer. A single record per CDR3 protein comes from TCRdb applying MiXCR to the multiplex PCR reads. The sample includes tens of thousands of distinct CDR3 sequences, over 65% of them seen just once. Co-extracted RNA and DNA came from about 19-30 mg of unsorted bulk tissue. Sequenced: liver tumor tissue from sampling region 2. Regarding subset: tumor region T2, inferior pole. All receptors derive from a man in his forties or fifties with primary liver carcinoma and hepatitis B virus infection.

This clonotype appeared once. V and J are TRBV6-5 and TRBJ1-3; D may be TRBD1 (5 bases). The V gene lost 6 bases and the J gene lost 8 bases, with 17 bases spanning the gap. The CDR3 contains 14 residues. The germline V gene encodes CDR1 MNHEY and CDR2 SVGAGI. CDR3 region: CASRTTWDSYTIYF. The CDR3 bases are TGTGCCAGCAGGACGACATGGGACTCATACACCATATATTTT.

A single count supports this clonotype. V usage is TRBV20-1 and J usage is TRBJ2-2, with 11 bases matching TRBD2. V lost 0 bases, J lost 0 bases, and 0 bases stayed unmatched. Germline V CDR1 and CDR2: DFQATT, SNEGSKA (reference sequence). CDR3 length equals 16 residues. The chain's CDR3 is CSARDSGRANTGELFF. In DNA, the CDR3 is TGCAGTGCTAGAGATAGCGGGAGGGCGAACACCGGGGAGCTGTTTTTT.

Concerning this clonotype itself: The junction departs from the called germline gene at one end, perhaps through a read error. The gene calls are TRBV11-2 and TRBJ2-7; 15 bases line up with TRBD2. This CDR3 is 18 amino acids long. The V gene's germline CDR1 is SGHAT and CDR2 FQNNGV. CDR3 nucleotides: TGTGCCAGCAGCTTATCCGTTGGACTAGCGGGAGGGGGTGACGAGCAGTGCTTC. Translation: CASSLSVGLAGGGDEQCF.

This clonotype was detected ten times or more. This chain uses TRBV2 with TRBJ2-3, with D unresolved. This CDR3 region has 14 residues. Germline V gives CDR1 SNHLY, CDR2 FYNNEI. V lost 6 bases to trimming and J lost 0 bases, with 10 bases between them. The CDR3 loop reads CASSRASSTDTQYF. The CDR3 nucleotides read TGTGCCAGCAGCCGAGCGTCAAGCACAGATACGCAGTATTTT.

This clonotype was seen at least ten times. V usage is TRBV6-1 and J usage is TRBJ1-1, with 9 bases aligning to TRBD1. The CDR3 is 11 residues long. From germline, CDR1 is MNHNS and CDR2 SASEGT. V gave up 8 bases and J gave up 13 bases; unmatched junction bases: 8. This chain's CDR3 is CASGPGTGSFF. The CDR3 region has the DNA TGTGCCAGCGGCCCCGGGACAGGGAGTTTCTTT.

Of note for this clonotype: A read error is possible here, since a much larger clone lies one base away. The rearrangement uses TRBV28 and TRBJ1-2; the D is unclear. CDR3 length equals 15 residues. Germline V gene sequence: CDR1 MDHEN, CDR2 SYDVKM. The CDR3 DNA is TGTGCCAGCAGTTATCTCGACCGAAAAAACTATGGCTACGCCTTC. It is translated as CASSYLDRKNYGYAF.

This clonotype was picked up many times. The rearrangement links TRBV19 to TRBJ2-1; D is perhaps TRBD2 (6 bases). V lost 2 bases to trimming and J lost 5 bases, with 10 bases between them. The CDR3 runs to 14 residues. In germline, CDR1 is LNHDA, CDR2 SQIVND (reference sequence). CDR3 nucleotide sequence: TGTGCCAGTAGTATAAGTTGGAGGGACAATGAGCAGTTCTTC. Its translation: CASSISWRDNEQFF.

In the case of this clonotype: The CDR3 carries no conserved terminal phenylalanine or tryptophan, so it likely arises from a read error. The V gene is TRBV11-2, the J gene TRBJ2-3; a possible D gene is TRBD2 (6 bases). Trimming stripped 0 bases from V and 5 bases from J, with 15 bases between. Per the germline V gene, CDR1 is SGHAT and CDR2 is FQNNGV. This CDR3 has 16 amino acids. This CDR3 reads CASSLDVGGLIDTQYL. CDR3 nucleotide sequence: TGTGCCAGCAGCTTAGATGTGGGAGGCCTCATAGATACGCAGTATCTT.

About this clonotype: At one of its ends the junction is not consistent with the germline gene, which may arise from a read error. V usage is TRBV11-2 and J usage is TRBJ2-1; the D gene could be TRBD1 or TRBD2 (5 bases each). CDR3 size: 13 residues. Germline-derived CDR1 and CDR2 are SGHAT and FQNNGV. Here the CDR3 DNA reads TGTGCCAACAGCGAGTCCTCAACGGGGCGGCAGTTCTTC. Protein sequence: CANSESSTGRQFF.

About this clonotype itself: One junction end disagrees with the germline gene, perhaps due to a read error. The chain carries TRBV10-3 and TRBJ2-3, with TRBD2 matching over 8 bases. CDR3 length: 15 amino acids. Germline V gives CDR1 ENHRY, CDR2 SYGVKD. CDR3 protein: CAITAESSGTYTQYF. For the CDR3, the DNA is TGTGCCATCACTGCTGAGAGTAGCGGGACCTATACCCAGTATTTT.

Only a few counts were recorded for this clonotype. As the CDR3 is not closed by the conserved phenylalanine or tryptophan, this likely results from a read error. The chain joins TRBV6-5 to TRBJ1-1, with no clear D. This CDR3 has 13 amino acids. V gave up 7 bases and J gave up 5 bases, with 14 bases separating them. Germline CDR1 is MNHEY and CDR2 is SVGAGI. In DNA, the CDR3 is TGTGCCAGCAATTCCCAGACTAGAACTGAAGCTTTCCTT. The encoded protein is CASNSQTRTEAFL.

In the case of this clonotype: This likely comes from a read error, as the CDR3 has no conserved phenylalanine or tryptophan at its end. This chain links TRBV6-5 with TRBJ2-7; tentatively, D is TRBD1 (6 bases). The CDR3 contains 13 residues. Germline V CDR1 and CDR2: MNHEY, SVGAGI. This CDR3 reads CANSYTGNNEQYL. The CDR3 DNA follows: TGTGCCAACAGTTACACAGGGAATAACGAGCAGTACCTC.

The chain links TRBV11-2 to TRBJ1-3, with D unclear. The CDR3 spans 13 residues. CDR1 is SGHAT and CDR2 is FQNNGV in the germline V gene. With 11 bases removed from V and 5 bases from J, the gap between germline ends came to 16 bases. CDR3 nucleotide sequence: TGTGCCTCAGCCCAGAGGGCTAGAAACACCATATATTTT. Residues: CASAQRARNTIYF.

The chain is built from TRBV9 and TRBJ2-7; 8 nucleotides match TRBD1. The CDR3 totals 14 residues. Germline values: CDR1 SGDLS, CDR2 YYNGEE. Losses at the gene ends were 2 bases for V and 6 bases for J; bases not matched to a gene: 7. As DNA, the CDR3 is TGTGCCAGCAGCGTTGGGACAGGTTGGGGCGAGCAGTACTTC. Translation gives CASSVGTGWGEQYF.

This clonotype was observed once. Possible read error: a much larger clone is one base away. The CDR3 end shows no conserved phenylalanine or tryptophan, and so a read error is likely. The genes are TRBV10-2 and TRBJ2-2, with 9 bases matching TRBD1. Trimming removed 5 bases from V and 7 bases from J; junction bases left unmatched: 11. The germline gives CDR1 WSHSY, CDR2 SAAADI. The CDR3 extends over 16 amino acids. Written as DNA, the CDR3 is TGCGCCAGCAGTTATCAGACAGGGGGGTACGACGGGGAGCTGTTTTCT. Translated, it gives CASSYQTGGYDGELFS.

Comments on this clonotype: Mismatch with germline at one junction end may stem from a read error. The chain is built from TRBV11-1 and TRBJ2-2, with 9 bases matching TRBD1. CDR3 length: 16 residues. The germline CDR1 and CDR2 sequences are SGHAT and FQDESV (reference sequence). The CDR3 DNA reads TGTGGCAGCAGCATACAAGGACAGGGGAAAACCGTGGAGCTGTTATTT. Translation gives CGSSIQGQGKTVELLF.

Remarks on this clonotype: The CDR3 end shows no conserved phenylalanine or tryptophan, and so a read error is likely. This chain links TRBV11-2 with TRBJ2-1, with D hard to call. Deletions cut 6 bases from V and 7 bases from J, with 16 bases between. The CDR3 length is 14 residues. CDR1 and CDR2 (germline): SGHAT, FQNNGV. The CDR3 nucleotides read TGTGCCAGCAGTTCAGTGGGCCTTGGGAATGAGCAGTTCTCC. Amino acid sequence: CASSSVGLGNEQFS.

This chain links TRBV29-1 with TRBJ1-2, with TRBD1 matching 7 bases. CDR1 is SQVTM and CDR2 is ANQGSEA in the germline V gene. Trimming removed 8 bases from V and 7 bases from J; junction bases left unmatched: 7. The CDR3 extends over 11 amino acids. DNA of the CDR3: TGCAGCTTGACAGGGAAAAGTGGCTACACCTTC. It is translated as CSLTGKSGYTF. Full variable domain (rest looked up from reference TRBV29-1 and TRBJ1-2): SAVISQKPSRDICQRGTSLTIQCQVDSQVTMMFWYRQQPGQSLTLIATANQGSEATYESGFVIDKFPISRPNLTFSTLTVSNMSPEDSSIYLCSLTGKSGYTFGSGTRLTVV.

In regard to this clonotype: At one boundary the junction diverges from the germline segment, which might be a read error. The genes are TRBV11-2 and TRBJ2-4; no reliable D call. This CDR3 comprises 13 residues. CDR1 and CDR2 from the germline V gene are SGHAT and FQNNGV. CDR3: CASSFQVGTVQYF. CDR3 DNA sequence: TGCGCCAGCAGCTTTCAGGTGGGAACGGTTCAGTACTTC.

As to this clonotype: This clone may be a read error of a much larger clone one base away. The chain couples TRBV28 to TRBJ1-4; TRBD1 matches at 9 bases. Germline CDR1 reads MDHEN; CDR2 reads SYDVKM. V dropped 3 bases and J dropped 10; count of bases not matched to a gene: 6. The CDR3 contains 14 residues. CDR3 residues: CASSLDRGDGKLFF. The CDR3 DNA reads TGTGCCAGCAGTTTGGACAGGGGAGATGGAAAACTGTTTTTT.

Comment on this clonotype: The junction departs from the called germline gene at one end, perhaps through a read error. The chain couples TRBV29-1 to TRBJ1-3, with 7 bases identical to TRBD1. CDR3 length equals 16 residues. The germline CDR1 and CDR2 sequences are SQVTM and ANQGSEA. In nucleotides, the CDR3 is TGCAGCCGCAGGGACAGCCACTCCTTGAGAGGAAACACCATGTATTTT. It is translated as CSRRDSHSLRGNTMYF.